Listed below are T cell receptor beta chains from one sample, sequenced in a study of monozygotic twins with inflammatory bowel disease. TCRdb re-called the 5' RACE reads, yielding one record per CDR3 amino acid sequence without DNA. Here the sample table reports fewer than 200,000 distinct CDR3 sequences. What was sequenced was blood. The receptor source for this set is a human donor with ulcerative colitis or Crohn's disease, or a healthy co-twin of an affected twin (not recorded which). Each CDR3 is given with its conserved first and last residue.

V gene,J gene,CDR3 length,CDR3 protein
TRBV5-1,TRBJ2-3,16,CASSLARGTSTDTQYF
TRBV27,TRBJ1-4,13,CASSMVRNGKLFF
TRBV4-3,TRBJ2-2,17,CASSQDASYPNTGELFF
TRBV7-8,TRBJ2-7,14,CASSSDETGYEQYF
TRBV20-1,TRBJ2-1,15,CSTRAGLSSYNEQFF
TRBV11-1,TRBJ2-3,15,CASSLLGPTIDTQYF
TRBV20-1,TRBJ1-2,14,CSANPLAGHYGYTF
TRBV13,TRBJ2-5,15,CASSLGGGDLETQYF
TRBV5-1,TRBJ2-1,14,CASSLGSSDNEQFF
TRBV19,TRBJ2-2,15,CASKDRGRWTGELFF